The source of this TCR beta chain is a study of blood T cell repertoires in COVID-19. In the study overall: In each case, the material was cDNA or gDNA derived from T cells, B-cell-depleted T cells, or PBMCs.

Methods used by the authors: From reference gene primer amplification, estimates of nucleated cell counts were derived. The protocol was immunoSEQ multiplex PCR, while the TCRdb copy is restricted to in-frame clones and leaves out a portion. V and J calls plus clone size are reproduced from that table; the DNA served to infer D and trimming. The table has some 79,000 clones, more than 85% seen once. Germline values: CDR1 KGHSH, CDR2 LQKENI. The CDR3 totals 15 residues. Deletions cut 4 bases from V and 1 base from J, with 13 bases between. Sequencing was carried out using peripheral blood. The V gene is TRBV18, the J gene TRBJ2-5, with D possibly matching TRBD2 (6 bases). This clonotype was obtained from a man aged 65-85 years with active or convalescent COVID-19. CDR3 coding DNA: TGTGCCAGCTCACTTGGAGGGGTTGGCCAAGAGACCCAGTACTTC. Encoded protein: CASSLGGVGQETQYF.